The 26 T cell receptor beta chains below come from one sample, sequenced in a study of blood T cell repertoires in COVID-19. TCRdb keeps only in-frame clones here, not all; method: immunoSEQ multiplex PCR. The repertoire holds under 450,000 clones, with around 87% as singletons. Sequences were obtained from PBMCs or T cells enriched from blood (not recorded which). The source of these receptors is a man aged 30 to 45 who had recovered from COVID-19.

This chain joins TRBV7-3 and TRBJ2-7, with a weak D call TRBD2 (5 bases). The CDR3 is made up of 13 amino acids. V dropped 5 bases and J dropped 5 bases, with 13 bases sitting between them. In germline, CDR1 is SGHTA, CDR2 FQGTGA. The CDR3 DNA reads as TGTGCCAGCAGCCCCCCACAGAGGGACGAGCAGTACTTC. This sequence encodes CASSPPQRDEQYF.

The V and J genes are TRBV3-1 (or the pseudogene TRBV3-2) and TRBJ2-1; D might be TRBD2 (7 bases). The germline gives CDR1 LGHDT, CDR2 YNNKEL (reference sequence). Trimming left V 4 bases short and J 6 bases short, with 22 bases between. This CDR3 has 17 residues. The chain's CDR3 is CASSLRPRGGGGNEQFF. The CDR3, as DNA: TGTGCCAGCAGCCTCCGCCCCAGGGGCGGGGGAGGCAATGAGCAGTTCTTC.

This chain joins TRBV5-1 and TRBJ1-6; D not certain. The germline CDR1 and CDR2 sequences are SGHRS and YFSETQ. There are 13 residues in the CDR3. Between the trimmed V and J ends, which lost 1 base and 7 bases, there was a span of 6 bases. The CDR3 nucleotides read TGCGCCAGCAGCTTGTACAGCAATTCACCCCTCCACTTT. This translates into CASSLYSNSPLHF.

This chain links TRBV5-1 with TRBJ2-4; tentative D call: TRBD2 (5 bases). Trimming shortened V by 2 bases and J by 1 base, and 13 bases separated the two germline ends. Looked up from germline, CDR1 is SGHRS and CDR2 is YFSETQ. The CDR3 extends over 16 amino acids. CDR3 loop: CASSFGGLLAKNIQYF. In DNA form, the CDR3 reads TGCGCCAGCAGCTTCGGAGGTCTCCTGGCCAAAAACATTCAGTACTTC.

The CDR3 loop is CASSQSGTGSGQPQHF. DNA for the CDR3: TGTGCCAGCAGCCAATCGGGGACAGGGTCGGGACAGCCCCAGCATTTT. The chain couples TRBV5-6 to TRBJ1-5; 9 bases match TRBD1. Germline V lookup: CDR1 SGHDT, CDR2 YYEEEE. The CDR3 loop spans 16 amino acids. With 4 bases clipped from V and 7 bases from J, the junction kept 12 bases outside the gene matches.

The gene calls are TRBV4-2 and TRBJ2-1; TRBD2 might be the D (5 bases). CDR1 LGHNA and CDR2 YNFKEQ come from the germline V gene. Trimming shortened V by 1 base and J by 0 bases, and 7 bases separated the two germline ends. This CDR3 comprises 15 residues. Here the CDR3 DNA reads TGTGCCAGCAGCCAAGGGACTTACTCCTACAATGAGCAGTTCTTC. Protein product: CASSQGTYSYNEQFF.

J is TRBJ1-1 and V is TRBV18; TRBD1 is a possible D gene (5 bases). Germline V gene sequence: CDR1 KGHSH, CDR2 LQKENI. V was shortened by 5 bases and J by 4 bases, with 11 bases between the two germline ends. The CDR3 contains 13 residues. The CDR3 is CASSYMGGTEAFF. DNA for the CDR3: TGTGCCAGCTCATACATGGGGGGCACTGAAGCTTTCTTT.

Details on this clone: Its ends do not fully match the called genes, so a read error is possible. The chain couples TRBV5-6 to TRBJ1-2; 7 nucleotides match TRBD1. The CDR3 extends over 13 amino acids. Per germline, CDR1 SGHDT and CDR2 YYEEEE. The CDR3 DNA reads TGTGCCAGCAGCACAAGGGACTTCTCCCCAGGGGGTTTC. Protein: CASSTRDFSPGGF.

This clone was seen only a few times. The rearrangement links TRBV27 to TRBJ1-5; 10 positions match TRBD1. CDR3 length: 16 residues. V was clipped by 8 bases and J by 1 base; unmatched bases: 8. CDR1 is MNHEY and CDR2 is SMNVEV in the germline V gene (reference sequence). In nucleotides, the CDR3 is TGTGCCAGCCGACCCGGGACAGGGGACAGCAATCAGCCCCAGCATTTT. This encodes CASRPGTGDSNQPQHF.

The chain recombines TRBV9 with TRBJ2-7; a possible D gene is TRBD1 (5 bases). V lost 3 bases and J lost 5, with 18 bases in between. Germline loops: CDR1 SGDLS, CDR2 YYNGEE. The CDR3 is made up of 15 amino acids. In DNA form, the CDR3 reads TGTGCCAGCAGCGGCCCCACGGTGGGGCATAACGAGCAGTACTTC. Amino acid sequence: CASSGPTVGHNEQYF.

The DNA of the CDR3 is TGTGCCAGCAGTAAAGGGGCGTTGGATACATATGGCTACACCTTC. This gives the protein CASSKGALDTYGYTF. V is TRBV27 and J is TRBJ1-2; possible D gene TRBD1, 5 bases. The CDR3 is 15 residues long. Germline V gene data show CDR1 as MNHEY and CDR2 as SMNVEV (reference sequence). Trimming stripped 5 bases from V and 5 bases from J, with 18 bases between.

This sequence joins TRBV6-1 and TRBJ1-5; 8 nucleotides line up with TRBD1. This CDR3 has 15 residues. After removal of 2 bases from V and 3 bases from J, the junction contained 3 bases not matched to a gene. CDR1 and CDR2 (germline): MNHNS, SASEGT. The CDR3 is CASSEQGAINQPQHF. The CDR3 DNA reads as TGTGCCAGCAGTGAACAGGGGGCGATCAATCAGCCCCAGCATTTT.

The chain recombines TRBV15 with TRBJ1-2; possibly TRBD1 for D (6 bases). This CDR3 region has 14 residues. Looked up from germline, CDR1 is LNHNV and CDR2 is YYDKDF (reference sequence). The V gene lost 5 bases and the J gene lost 4 bases, with 14 bases spanning the gap. The CDR3 spells CATSENRDSYGYTF. The CDR3 DNA sequence: TGTGCCACCAGCGAAAACAGGGATAGCTATGGCTACACCTTC.

The genes are TRBV13 and TRBJ1-1; D is possibly TRBD1 (5 bases). V shed 5 bases and J shed 6 bases, with 13 bases lying between them. CDR1 is PRHDT and CDR2 is FYEKMQ in the germline V gene (reference sequence). This CDR3 region has 13 residues. CDR3 bases: TGTGCCAGCAGCGTACAGGTTATGTCTGAAGCTTTCTTT. Translating gives CASSVQVMSEAFF.

The CDR3 protein is CASHTGTVNNSPLHF. The CDR3 DNA follows: TGTGCCAGCCACACCGGGACAGTAAATAATTCACCCCTCCACTTT. The genes are TRBV11-2 and TRBJ1-6; 7 bases line up with TRBD1. This CDR3 spans 15 amino acids. Germline values: CDR1 SGHAT, CDR2 FQNNGV. The J segment lost 5 bases and the V segment lost 8 bases, leaving 9 bases of the junction unmatched.

This clone was seen only once. Other DNA sequences in this sample translate to the same CDR3. The rearrangement uses TRBV5-1 and TRBJ2-7; 7 bases are shared with TRBD2. CDR3 length: 14 amino acids. V gave up 4 bases and J gave up 2 bases; unmatched junction bases: 6. The germline V gene encodes CDR1 SGHRS and CDR2 YFSETQ. This CDR3 is CASSLGEGPYEQYF. The CDR3 DNA reads as TGCGCCAGCAGCCTCGGGGAGGGTCCCTACGAGCAGTACTTC.

This chain links TRBV19 with TRBJ2-7; D gene ambiguous. This CDR3 has 13 residues. V was shortened by 6 bases and J by 3 bases, with 12 bases between the two germline ends. Germline assignment: CDR1 LNHDA and CDR2 SQIVND (reference sequence). CDR3 in amino acids: CASRRAGSYEQYF. CDR3 nucleotide sequence: TGTGCCAGTAGAAGAGCAGGAAGCTACGAGCAGTACTTC.

The rearrangement uses TRBV6-2 or TRBV6-3 and TRBJ2-6; tentative D call: TRBD1 (6 bases). Germline values: CDR1 MNHEY, CDR2 SVGEGT. Trimming took off 5 bases at V and 0 bases at J, with 26 bases between the two ends. The CDR3 is made up of 21 amino acids. The CDR3 nucleotides are TGTGCCAGCAGTCCCCAATCCTACAGGGCTGAGAGAAGCTCTGGGGCCAACGTCCTGACTTTC. This codes for CASSPQSYRAERSSGANVLTF.

A word on this clone: An end of the junction differs from the germline gene, which may be a read error. The gene calls are TRBV27 and TRBJ2-5, with no clear D. Germline values: CDR1 MNHEY, CDR2 SMNVEV (reference sequence). This CDR3 is built from 13 residues. CDR3 nucleotide sequence: TGTGTCAGCAGTCCATCCACAGAAGAGACCCAGTACTTC. This translates into CVSSPSTEETQYF.

Written as DNA, the CDR3 is TGCGCCAGCAGCGGGACAGGGGGCCTCACTGAAGCTTTCTTT. It codes for CASSGTGGLTEAFF. V is TRBV5-1 and J is TRBJ1-1; 12 bases line up with TRBD1. Germline lookup yields CDR1 SGHRS and CDR2 YFSETQ. V shed 4 bases and J 4 bases; nucleotides not matched to a gene: 2. There are 14 residues in the CDR3.

This clone was picked up a small number of times. The chain has TRBV9 and TRBJ2-7; D unresolved. Germline values: CDR1 SGDLS, CDR2 YYNGEE. Trimming removed 0 bases from V and 0 bases from J, with 7 bases in between. This CDR3 is built from 14 residues. CDR3 nucleotides: TGTGCCAGCAGCGTAGACCCGAGCTCCTACGAGCAGTACTTC. Protein product: CASSVDPSSYEQYF.

The J gene is TRBJ2-7, the V gene TRBV3-1 (or the pseudogene TRBV3-2), with a weak D call TRBD1 (7 bases). This CDR3 comprises 15 residues. The V gene lost 2 bases and the J gene lost 4 bases, with 15 bases spanning the gap. Germline assignment: CDR1 LGHDT and CDR2 YNNKEL (reference sequence). This CDR3 reads CASSQNRGGVYEQYF. CDR3 in DNA: TGTGCCAGCAGCCAAAACAGGGGAGGAGTGTACGAGCAGTACTTC.

The chain joins TRBV6-5 to TRBJ1-4, with unresolved D. CDR3 length equals 13 residues. V was clipped by 6 bases and J by 12 bases, with 17 bases between them. The germline gives CDR1 MNHEY, CDR2 SVGAGI. The CDR3 loop reads CASSHSPGYELFF. CDR3 nucleotide sequence: TGTGCCAGCAGCCACAGCCCCGGTTATGAACTGTTTTTT.

The rearrangement joins TRBV29-1 to TRBJ1-1; 7 bases fit TRBD1. This CDR3 is built from 14 residues. The germline gives CDR1 SQVTM, CDR2 ANQGSEA. Trimming took 6 bases from V and 1 from J; bases not matched to a gene: 8. The CDR3 nucleotides are TGCAGCGTGCCCCAGGGGGGAGGGAACACTGAAGCTTTCTTT. Translating it yields CSVPQGGGNTEAFF.

The chain is built from TRBV18 and TRBJ1-2, with TRBD1 as a possible D gene (6 bases). The CDR3 spans 14 residues. The ends were cut back, 3 bases at V and 4 bases at J, with 12 bases in the middle. Germline CDR1 and CDR2: KGHSH and LQKENI. The CDR3 coding sequence is TGTGCCAGCTCACCTGGACAGTCCTCCTATGGCTACACCTTC. Translating it yields CASSPGQSSYGYTF.

The V gene is TRBV19, the J gene TRBJ1-1; D gene ambiguous. This CDR3 comprises 13 residues. V lost 4 bases, J lost 0 bases, and 6 bases lay in between. Germline V CDR1 and CDR2: LNHDA, SQIVND (reference sequence). CDR3: CASSTPVNTEAFF. Here the CDR3 DNA reads TGTGCCAGTAGTACTCCAGTGAACACTGAAGCTTTCTTT.